A single sample is the source of the 23 T cell receptor beta chains below, sequenced in a study of T cell repertoires in cytomegalovirus infection. Their antigens are not known. TCRdb reprocessed the reads with MiXCR, giving one entry per CDR3 protein. The sample consists of some 920,000 distinct CDR3 sequences, roughly 31% of them appearing once. The sample here was cultured CD8+ T cells from PBMCs, taken from culture after CMV antigen stimulation. Receptor source: a human donor in good health (CMV status not recorded). Some clones in this sample may be carry-over from other donors' samples.

This chain links TRBV7-9 with TRBJ1-2; D unclear. This CDR3 has 15 amino acids. V was shortened by 5 bases and J by 6 bases, with 19 bases between the two germline ends. In germline, CDR1 is SEHNR, CDR2 FQNEAQ (reference sequence). In nucleotides, the CDR3 is TGTGCCAGCAGCCACCCCAATGACCTTTTTGATGGCTACACCTTC. Translation gives CASSHPNDLFDGYTF.

This clonotype occurred once. This chain joins TRBV9 and TRBJ2-1; tentatively, D is TRBD1 or TRBD2 (5 bases each). The V end lost 4 bases, the J end lost 6 bases, and 14 bases lay between the germline ends. The CDR3 covers 14 residues. Germline loops: CDR1 SGDLS, CDR2 YYNGEE. CDR3 in DNA: TGTGCCAGCAGCCGAGGGGCGGACCTCAATGAGCAGTTCTTC. Amino acids: CASSRGADLNEQFF.

V gene TRBV12-5 combines with J gene TRBJ2-2; TRBD2 matches 10 bases. Per germline, CDR1 LGHNT and CDR2 FRNRAP. V lost 3 bases, J lost 2 bases, and 6 bases stayed unmatched. This CDR3 region has 17 residues. The CDR3 loop is CASGFTSGAINTGELFF. Written as DNA, the CDR3 is TGTGCTAGTGGTTTTACTAGCGGGGCAATTAACACCGGGGAGCTGTTTTTT.

This clonotype showed up just a few times. The chain joins TRBV7-2 to TRBJ1-2, with TRBD1 as a possible D gene (6 bases). The length of the CDR3 is 14 residues. The germline V gene has CDR1 SGHTA and CDR2 FQGNSA. V dropped 3 bases and J dropped 5 bases, with 13 bases sitting between them. In DNA form, the CDR3 reads TGTGCCAGCAGCTTGAACAGGGAGTATTATGGCTACACCTTC. Encoded protein: CASSLNREYYGYTF. Full variable domain (remainder filled in from reference TRBV7-2 and TRBJ1-2): GAGVSQSPSNKVTEKGKDVELRCDPISGHTALYWYRQSLGQGLEFLIYFQGNSAPDKSGLPSDRFSAERTGGSVSTLTIQRTQQEDSAVYLCASSLNREYYGYTFGSGTRLTVV.

The sample holds a few counts of this clonotype. This rearrangement joins TRBV19 to TRBJ2-1; no clear D gene. Per germline, CDR1 LNHDA and CDR2 SQIVND (reference sequence). This CDR3 comprises 14 residues. With 4 bases removed from V and 0 bases from J, the gap between germline ends came to 7 bases. The CDR3 here is CASSTSPSYNEQFF. In DNA form, the CDR3 reads TGTGCCAGTAGTACAAGCCCCTCCTACAATGAGCAGTTCTTC.

Regarding this clonotype: This may stem from a read error, because a much larger clone lies one nucleotide away. The V gene is TRBV7-6, the J gene TRBJ1-5, with 7 positions matching TRBD1. The CDR3 totals 15 residues. Germline values: CDR1 SGHVS, CDR2 FNYEAQ. CDR3 amino acids: CVSSLWRGRDQPQHF. The CDR3 nucleotides are TGTGTCAGCAGCTTATGGAGGGGGCGAGATCAGCCCCAGCATTTT.

This clonotype was seen repeatedly, ten times or more. The chain is built from TRBV7-9 and TRBJ2-5, with D perhaps matching TRBD1 (6 bases). CDR3 length: 14 amino acids. CDR1 is SEHNR, CDR2 FQNEAQ, per germline (reference sequence). The germline V and J ends were trimmed by 5 bases and 1 base, with 11 bases remaining between them. Written as DNA, the CDR3 is TGTGCCAGCAGCCTAGGACAGACCCAAGAGACCCAGTACTTC. It specifies CASSLGQTQETQYF. The full variable domain, completed using reference TRBV7-9 and TRBJ2-5, is DTGVSQNPRHKITKRGQNVTFRCDPISEHNRLYWYRQTLGQGPEFLTYFQNEAQLEKSRLLSDRFSAERPKGSFSTLEIQRTEQGDSAMYLCASSLGQTQETQYFGPGTRLLVL.

This clonotype has just a few counts. CDR3 DNA sequence: TGTGCCATACAGGGCGCCTATGGCTACACCTTC. Translating it yields CAIQGAYGYTF. The V gene is TRBV6-6, the J gene TRBJ1-2; possible D gene TRBD1, 6 bases. The CDR3 is 11 amino acids. The germline V gene encodes CDR1 MNHNY and CDR2 SVGAGI (reference sequence). The ends were cut back, 10 bases at V and 4 bases at J, with 10 bases in the middle.

V is TRBV7-9 and J is TRBJ2-7, with D unresolved. CDR1 SEHNR and CDR2 FQNEAQ come from the germline V gene (reference sequence). The CDR3 totals 14 residues. V dropped 1 base and J dropped 3 bases, with 10 bases sitting between them. For the CDR3, the DNA is TGTGCCAGCAGCTTAGGCGCCAGAGGCTACGAGCAGTACTTC. This sequence encodes CASSLGARGYEQYF.

Worth noting for this clonotype: A single base separates this from a much larger clone, so it may be a read error. The rearrangement links TRBV19 to TRBJ2-1, with 8 bases aligning to TRBD2. CDR3 length: 15 amino acids. Germline V gives CDR1 LNHDA, CDR2 SQIVND (reference sequence). CDR3 bases: TGTGCCAGTACCCTATCGGGGGGGTCCTACAATGAGCAGTTGTTC. This sequence encodes CASTLSGGSYNEQLF.

V is TRBV6-5 and J is TRBJ1-3; TRBD1 is a possible D gene (5 bases). This CDR3 comprises 13 residues. CDR1 MNHEY and CDR2 SVGAGI come from the germline V gene. V gave up 0 bases and J gave up 8 bases, with 8 bases separating them. CDR3 loop: CASSYSGGDTIYF. The CDR3 bases are TGTGCCAGCAGTTACTCGGGGGGAGACACCATATATTTT.

This clonotype turned up a few times. The V and J genes are TRBV19 and TRBJ2-2, with 8 nucleotides matching TRBD1. From germline, CDR1 is LNHDA and CDR2 SQIVND (reference sequence). The V gene end was trimmed by 5 bases and the J gene end by 7 bases; junction bases not matched to a gene: 9. This CDR3 region has 15 residues. The CDR3 spells CASSPGDRSSGELFF. The CDR3 coding sequence is TGTGCCAGTAGTCCGGGGGACAGGTCGAGCGGGGAGCTGTTTTTT.

In its sample, this clonotype was seen many times. The chain couples TRBV6-5 to TRBJ2-3; TRBD1 or TRBD2 may be the D gene (5 bases each). V lost 2 bases to trimming and J lost 6 bases, with 12 bases between them. The CDR3 has 14 residues. CDR1 is MNHEY and CDR2 is SVGAGI in the germline V gene. This chain's CDR3 is CASSYRDPADTQYF. The CDR3 nucleotides read TGTGCCAGCAGTTACCGGGACCCCGCGGATACGCAGTATTTT.

This clonotype has only a few counts. This chain uses TRBV7-8 with TRBJ2-3, with unresolved D. Germline values: CDR1 SGHVS, CDR2 FQNEAQ. Trimming left V 5 bases short and J 0 bases short, with 12 bases between. This CDR3 comprises 15 residues. The CDR3 DNA sequence: TGTGCCAGCAGCCCACCCCCAGTTAGCACAGATACGCAGTATTTT. It encodes CASSPPPVSTDTQYF.

In its sample, this clonotype was seen a few times. The chain joins TRBV7-8 to TRBJ1-1; 7 positions match TRBD1. The CDR3 spans 15 residues. CDR1 is SGHVS and CDR2 is FQNEAQ in the germline V gene. Trimming cost V 3 bases and J 4 bases; bases outside gene matches: 8. This CDR3 is CASSLMTGTGTEAFF. The CDR3 DNA reads as TGTGCCAGCAGCTTGATGACAGGGACCGGCACTGAAGCTTTCTTT.

The V and J genes are TRBV5-6 and TRBJ2-4; a weak D match, TRBD1 (6 bases). The CDR3 runs 17 residues. CDR1 and CDR2 from the germline V gene are SGHDT and YYEEEE. Trimming removed 3 bases from V and 0 bases from J, with 16 bases in between. This CDR3 reads CASSSNRDPLAKNIQYF. For the CDR3, the DNA is TGTGCCAGCAGCTCGAACAGGGACCCCTTAGCCAAAAACATTCAGTACTTC.

This clonotype has a handful of counts. The chain couples TRBV24-1 to TRBJ2-1, with 9 positions matching TRBD1. The CDR3 totals 17 residues. Germline V gives CDR1 KGHDR, CDR2 SFDVKD. After removal of 1 base from V and 8 bases from J, the junction contained 11 bases not matched to a gene. The CDR3 loop is CATSDLNARTGAYEQFF. The CDR3 nucleotides are TGTGCCACCAGTGATTTAAATGCGCGGACAGGGGCCTATGAGCAGTTCTTC.

In its sample, this clonotype was seen a few times. Because the CDR3's place on the DNA is in doubt, the DNA is left out and the CDR3 is given as listed by TCRdb. The gene calls are TRBV27 and TRBJ1-1. The CDR3 contains 13 residues when both ends are counted. Germline CDR1 and CDR2: MNHEY and SMNVEV (reference sequence). CDR3 region: CASSTSADTEAFF.

The table lists this clonotype with a few counts. The rearrangement uses TRBV6-2 or TRBV6-3 and TRBJ1-6; D ambiguous. Per the germline V gene, CDR1 is MNHEY and CDR2 is SVGEGT. CDR3 size: 15 residues. V gave up 2 bases and J gave up 6 bases, with 11 bases separating them. The DNA for the CDR3 is TGTGCCAGCAGTTACGTGACCGGGAGTAATTCACCCCTCCACTTT. Encoded protein: CASSYVTGSNSPLHF.

This sequence joins TRBV29-1 and TRBJ2-2; TRBD1 matches at 7 bases. The CDR3 has 16 amino acids. CDR1 SQVTM and CDR2 ANQGSEA come from the germline V gene. Losses at the gene ends were 2 bases for V and 0 bases for J; bases not matched to a gene: 6. CDR3 protein: CSVEPPGQANTGELFF. DNA for the CDR3: TGCAGCGTTGAACCTCCAGGACAGGCGAACACCGGGGAGCTGTTTTTT.

This clonotype was seen a handful of times. The chain combines TRBV4-3 with TRBJ2-1; no clear D. The CDR3 runs 16 residues. V shed 0 bases and J shed 2 bases, with 11 bases lying between them. Germline V gene lookup returns CDR1 LGHNA and CDR2 YSLEER. The CDR3 bases are TGCGCCAGCAGCCAAGAAAATGACCGAGCCTACAATGAGCAGTTCTTC. Translation: CASSQENDRAYNEQFF.

The chain couples TRBV20-1 to TRBJ1-1, with TRBD1 identical over 11 bases. V shed 3 bases, J shed 4 bases, and the junction held 4 bases outside the gene matches. This CDR3 spans 14 amino acids. The germline V gene encodes CDR1 DFQATT and CDR2 SNEGSKA (reference sequence). CDR3 sequence (DNA): TGCAGTGCTAGGTGGACAGGGGGCATCACTGAAGCTTTCTTT. This encodes CSARWTGGITEAFF.

This clonotype was detected only a few times. The gene calls are TRBV4-1 and TRBJ1-1; D is ambiguous. The V and J ends lost 1 base and 10 bases respectively, with 7 bases between them. Germline V gives CDR1 MGHRA, CDR2 YSYEKL. The CDR3 totals 11 residues. CDR3 in DNA: TGCGCCAGCAGCCAAGGACAACGAGCTTTCTTT. Its protein is CASSQGQRAFF.